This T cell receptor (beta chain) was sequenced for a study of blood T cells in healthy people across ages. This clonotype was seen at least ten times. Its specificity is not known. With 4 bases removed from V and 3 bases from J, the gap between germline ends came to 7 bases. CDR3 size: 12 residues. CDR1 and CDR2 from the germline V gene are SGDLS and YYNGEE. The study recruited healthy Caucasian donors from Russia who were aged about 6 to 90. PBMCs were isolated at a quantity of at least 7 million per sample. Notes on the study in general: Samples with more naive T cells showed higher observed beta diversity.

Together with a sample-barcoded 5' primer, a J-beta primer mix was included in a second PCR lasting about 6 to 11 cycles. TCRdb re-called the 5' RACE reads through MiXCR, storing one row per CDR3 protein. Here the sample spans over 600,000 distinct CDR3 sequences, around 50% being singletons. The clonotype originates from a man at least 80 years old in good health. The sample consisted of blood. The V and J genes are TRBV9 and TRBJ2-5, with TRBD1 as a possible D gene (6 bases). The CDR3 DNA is TGTGCCAGCAGCCCAGGGGAAGAGACCCAGTACTTC. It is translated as CASSPGEETQYF.